The next 11 T cell receptor beta chains were all read from a single sample in a study of T cell responses to AZD1222 COVID-19 vaccine. TCRdb keeps only in-frame clones here, not all; method: immunoSEQ multiplex PCR. Among approximately 130,000 clones listed, about 88% were seen once. This material consisted of peripheral blood, taken 28 days after the second AZD1222 dose. All receptors derive from an adult who received the AZD1222 COVID-19 vaccine.

The gene calls are TRBV30 and TRBJ1-1, with D unresolved. The CDR3 has 11 amino acids. Trimming pared 0 bases from V and 8 bases from J, leaving 7 bases between. The germline gives CDR1 GTSNPN, CDR2 SVGIG (reference sequence). CDR3 DNA: TGTGCCTGGAGTGTTGGGCCGGAAGCTTTCTTT. It encodes CAWSVGPEAFF.

The rearrangement links TRBV2 to TRBJ1-1; D is ambiguous. This CDR3 comprises 13 residues. V lost 4 bases and J lost 5, with 11 bases in between. Germline V gene lookup returns CDR1 SNHLY and CDR2 FYNNEI. The CDR3 spells CASSGREATEAFF. The CDR3 DNA is TGTGCCAGCAGTGGGAGGGAGGCTACTGAAGCTTTCTTT.

The chain recombines TRBV20-1 with TRBJ1-6; 7 positions match TRBD1. V lost 3 bases, J lost 3 bases, and 5 bases stayed unmatched. The CDR3 loop spans 15 amino acids. Germline lookup yields CDR1 DFQATT and CDR2 SNEGSKA (reference sequence). The CDR3 sequence is CSASTGADYNSPLHF. In DNA, the CDR3 is TGCAGTGCTAGTACAGGGGCCGACTATAATTCACCCCTCCACTTT.

The genes are TRBV5-1 and TRBJ2-3; 10 positions match TRBD2. The trim removed 1 base at V and 2 bases at J, leaving 19 bases unmatched. Germline loops: CDR1 SGHRS, CDR2 YFSETQ. The CDR3 covers 21 residues. The CDR3 DNA sequence: TGCGCCAGCAGCTTGACGATATCCCCAGGGATACTAGCGGGGAACACAGATACGCAGTATTTT. Translation gives CASSLTISPGILAGNTDTQYF.

This sequence joins TRBV18 and TRBJ1-1; tentative D call: TRBD1 (6 bases). CDR1 KGHSH and CDR2 LQKENI come from the germline V gene. This CDR3 has 17 amino acids. Trimming removed 6 bases from V and 2 bases from J, with 22 bases in between. CDR3 loop: CASSPSRGGRGNTEAFF. The CDR3, as DNA: TGTGCCAGCTCCCCCTCCCGGGGGGGCCGGGGAAACACTGAAGCTTTCTTT.

The chain couples TRBV11-3 to TRBJ2-5, with no clear D. V gave up 2 bases and J gave up 1 base, with 11 bases separating them. Germline-derived CDR1 and CDR2 are SGHNT and YENEEA. The CDR3 has 15 amino acids. CDR3 amino acids: CASSLSTGFQETQYF. CDR3 nucleotides: TGTGCCAGCAGCTTATCTACCGGGTTCCAAGAGACCCAGTACTTC.

This clone was counted only a few times. The V and J genes are TRBV25-1 and TRBJ2-7; D is unclear. V was trimmed by 1 base and J by 3 bases, leaving 10 bases between them. Germline V gene data show CDR1 as MGHDK and CDR2 as SYGVNS. CDR3 length equals 14 residues. The CDR3 DNA reads as TGTGCCAGCAGTGAATCAGGCAGCGACTACGAGCAGTACTTC. As protein: CASSESGSDYEQYF.

This rearrangement joins TRBV5-1 to TRBJ2-2; D is possibly TRBD1 or TRBD2 (6 bases each). The CDR3 sequence is 15 residues long. Germline V gene data show CDR1 as SGHRS and CDR2 as YFSETQ. Trimming left V 10 bases short and J 1 base short, with 17 bases between. CDR3 sequence reads: CACRPGGWNTGELFF. CDR3 nucleotides: TGCGCCTGCCGGCCCGGGGGCTGGAACACCGGGGAGCTGTTTTTT.

The chain couples TRBV29-1 to TRBJ1-1; D is possibly TRBD1 (6 bases). Germline V gene data show CDR1 as SQVTM and CDR2 as ANQGSEA. V was shortened by 5 bases and J by 0 bases, with 13 bases between the two germline ends. The CDR3 is 14 amino acids. DNA for the CDR3: TGCAGCGTTATGGACAGTCCCATGAACACTGAAGCTTTCTTT. It encodes CSVMDSPMNTEAFF.

This chain connects TRBV7-8 to TRBJ2-3; tentative D call: TRBD1 (5 bases). The V gene's germline CDR1 is SGHVS and CDR2 FQNEAQ. CDR3 length equals 12 residues. Trimming stripped 6 bases from V and 7 bases from J, with 11 bases between. Written as DNA, the CDR3 is TGTGCCAGCAGACCAAGGGGATATACGCAGTATTTT. The encoded protein is CASRPRGYTQYF.

This chain links TRBV7-9 with TRBJ1-3; weak D call: TRBD1 (5 bases). From germline, CDR1 is SEHNR and CDR2 FQNEAQ (reference sequence). This CDR3 has 15 amino acids. V lost 0 bases to trimming and J lost 3 bases, with 9 bases between them. The CDR3 loop reads CASSLAGDRGNTIYF. As DNA, the CDR3 is TGTGCCAGCAGCTTAGCAGGGGATCGTGGAAACACCATATATTTT.